These 22 T cell receptor beta chains were all obtained from the same sample, sequenced in a study of T cell repertoires in cytomegalovirus infection. These receptors lack a known antigen. TCRdb redid the calling of the reads with MiXCR, one entry per CDR3 protein. The sample includes around 900,000 distinct CDR3 sequences, under 40% of them seen just once. The starting material was cultured CD8+ T cells from PBMCs, obtained from culture after CMV antigen stimulation. Source of these receptors: a human donor in good health (CMV status not recorded). Some clones in this sample may be carry-over from other donors' samples.

This chain connects TRBV20-1 to TRBJ2-7; 8 positions match TRBD1. The CDR3 is 14 amino acids. V trimming: 0 bases; J trimming: 3 bases; junction bases outside the gene matches: 4. Germline V gene lookup returns CDR1 DFQATT and CDR2 SNEGSKA (reference sequence). The CDR3 protein is CSARDPGQGYEQYF. DNA of the CDR3: TGCAGTGCTAGAGACCCTGGACAGGGCTACGAGCAGTACTTC.

Only a few counts were recorded for this clonotype. CDR3 amino acids: CASSPQGGWIVEQYF. The CDR3 DNA is TGTGCCAGCAGCCCCCAGGGTGGCTGGATTGTGGAGCAGTACTTC. The chain has TRBV5-4 and TRBJ2-7, with D perhaps matching TRBD1 (5 bases). The CDR3 extends over 15 amino acids. The V gene's germline CDR1 is SGHNT and CDR2 YYREEE (reference sequence). With 4 bases removed from V and 7 bases from J, the gap between germline ends came to 21 bases. Together with reference TRBV5-4 and TRBJ2-7, the CDR3 gives the full variable domain: ETGVTQSPTHLIKTRGQQVTLRCSSQSGHNTVSWYQQALGQGPQFIFQYYREEENGRGNFPPRFSGLQFPNYSSELNVNALELDDSALYLCASSPQGGWIVEQYFGPGTRLTVT.

The chain links TRBV15 to TRBJ2-7; TRBD2 aligns across 7 bases. Trimming at V came to 5 bases and at J to 3 bases, leaving 4 bases not matched to a gene. The CDR3 has 13 residues. Per the germline V gene, CDR1 is LNHNV and CDR2 is YYDKDF (reference sequence). CDR3 loop: CATSAGAGYEQYF. CDR3 nucleotides: TGTGCCACCAGCGCGGGAGCGGGCTACGAGCAGTACTTC.

This clonotype has only a few counts. The chain links TRBV5-4 to TRBJ1-1; D unclear. The CDR3 runs to 19 residues. The germline CDR1 and CDR2 sequences are SGHNT and YYREEE (reference sequence). The V end lost 1 base, the J end lost 0 bases, and 22 bases lay between the germline ends. CDR3 sequence reads: CASSLYMRRSLDMNTEAFF. CDR3 in DNA: TGTGCCAGCAGCTTGTATATGCGCAGGTCCCTCGACATGAACACTGAAGCTTTCTTT.

V and J are TRBV12-3 or TRBV12-4 and TRBJ2-7, with D tentatively TRBD2 (5 bases). The CDR3 has 14 amino acids. V was cut by 5 bases and J by 2 bases, with 13 bases left in between. For the CDR3, the DNA is TGTGCCAGCAGTCCTGTGGAGGAACCCTACGAGCAGTACTTC. This gives the protein CASSPVEEPYEQYF.

The chain carries TRBV12-3 or TRBV12-4 and TRBJ1-2, with TRBD1 as a possible D gene (5 bases). V lost 3 bases to trimming and J lost 8 bases, with 13 bases between them. The CDR3 totals 13 residues. CDR3 amino acids: CASSFKVRDGYTF. CDR3 nucleotides: TGTGCCAGCAGTTTTAAGGTTCGGGACGGCTACACCTTC.

In DNA form, the CDR3 reads TGTGCCAGCAGGGATGGGGCCTCCCTGCGCGAGACCCAGTACTTC. Its protein is CASRDGASLRETQYF. The chain uses TRBV2 and TRBJ2-5; a possible D gene is TRBD1 (5 bases). V was shortened by 6 bases and J by 5 bases, with 19 bases between the two germline ends. This CDR3 spans 15 amino acids. In germline, CDR1 is SNHLY, CDR2 FYNNEI.

This clonotype was observed a handful of times. This chain links TRBV4-1 with TRBJ2-7, with D hard to call. CDR3 length equals 14 residues. The ends were cut back, 0 bases at V and 3 bases at J, with 9 bases in the middle. Germline-derived CDR1 and CDR2 are MGHRA and YSYEKL. CDR3 in amino acids: CASSQEPWGYEQYV. In nucleotides, the CDR3 is TGCGCCAGCAGCCAAGAACCCTGGGGCTACGAGCAGTACGTC.

This chain links TRBV6-6 with TRBJ2-2; 9 bases align to TRBD1. CDR1 and CDR2 (germline): MNHNY, SVGAGI (reference sequence). The J segment lost 3 bases and the V segment lost 2 bases, leaving 4 bases of the junction unmatched. The CDR3 has 16 amino acids. CDR3 protein: CASSYGTGIYTGELFF. CDR3 sequence (DNA): TGTGCCAGCAGTTACGGGACAGGGATATACACCGGGGAGCTGTTTTTT.

The chain couples TRBV7-6 to TRBJ2-2; 9 bases fit TRBD1. CDR3 length: 14 residues. Germline CDR1 SGHVS, CDR2 FNYEAQ. V shed 5 bases and J 5 bases; nucleotides not matched to a gene: 3. The CDR3: CASSHRGRTGELFF. DNA of the CDR3: TGTGCCAGCAGCCACAGGGGGCGGACCGGGGAGCTGTTTTTT.

This clonotype was observed a handful of times. The gene calls are TRBV7-9 and TRBJ1-1, with D unresolved. The CDR3 is made up of 14 amino acids. The V gene's germline CDR1 is SEHNR and CDR2 FQNEAQ (reference sequence). V was clipped by 5 bases and J by 3 bases, with 13 bases between them. This CDR3 reads CASSLPRSYTEAFF. Here the CDR3 DNA reads TGTGCCAGCAGCCTCCCCCGAAGTTACACTGAAGCTTTCTTT.

This clonotype was seen ten or more times. This sequence joins TRBV7-6 and TRBJ2-7, with a weak D call TRBD1 (5 bases). CDR1 and CDR2 from the germline V gene are SGHVS and FNYEAQ. V lost 1 base and J lost 3, with 16 bases in between. This CDR3 has 16 residues. The CDR3 DNA is TGTGCCAGCAGCTTAGGTCCAGGGCAGGGAAGCTACGAGCAGTACTTC. It codes for CASSLGPGQGSYEQYF.

This rearrangement joins TRBV19 to TRBJ1-5; unclear D gene. This CDR3 has 16 residues. Germline V gives CDR1 LNHDA, CDR2 SQIVND (reference sequence). Trimming cost V 0 bases and J 2 bases, with 11 bases left between them. CDR3 region: CASSIDGGLGNQPQHF. The CDR3, as DNA: TGTGCCAGTAGTATAGATGGAGGATTGGGCAATCAGCCCCAGCATTTT.

Ten or more counts support this clonotype. This chain links TRBV12-3 or TRBV12-4 with TRBJ2-1; 9 bases fit TRBD1. This CDR3 spans 14 amino acids. Unmatched junction bases numbered 7, after V lost 6 bases and J lost 7 bases. The CDR3 nucleotides read TGTGCCAGCAGCTCCTGGGACAGGGAAAATGAGCAGTTCTTC. Translated: CASSSWDRENEQFF.

This clonotype was picked up many times. The chain recombines TRBV10-3 with TRBJ1-1; D is possibly TRBD1 (5 bases). The V gene lost 8 bases and the J gene lost 2 bases, with 9 bases spanning the gap. Germline loops: CDR1 ENHRY, CDR2 SYGVKD. The CDR3 consists of 12 residues. CDR3 DNA sequence: TGTGCCATCGGGGGGTCCAACACTGAAGCTTTCTTT. Protein sequence: CAIGGSNTEAFF.

The CDR3 DNA sequence: TGTGCCAGCAGTTACGGAAGAAGCCCGTCCCCCTACGAGCAGTACTTC. Its translation: CASSYGRSPSPYEQYF. The chain employs TRBV6-6 and TRBJ2-7; D unclear. The germline gives CDR1 MNHNY, CDR2 SVGAGI (reference sequence). This CDR3 region has 16 residues. V lost 2 bases, J lost 2 bases, and 16 bases lay in between.

Worth noting for this clonotype: One end of the junction is discordant with germline, which a read error may explain. This rearrangement joins TRBV6-5 to TRBJ2-3; D may be TRBD1 or TRBD2 (5 bases each). This CDR3 has 14 residues. CDR1 and CDR2 from the germline V gene are MNHEY and SVGAGI. The CDR3 is CASSWIRGTDAQYF. Written as DNA, the CDR3 is TGTGCCAGCAGTTGGATACGGGGCACAGATGCGCAGTATTTT.

The chain is built from TRBV4-3 and TRBJ1-5; a weak D match, TRBD1 (5 bases). This CDR3 is 16 amino acids long. Germline CDR1 and CDR2: LGHNA and YSLEER. V was pared by 4 bases and J by 3 bases, with 16 bases between. This CDR3 is CASSRSATEYNQPQHF. The CDR3, as DNA: TGCGCCAGCAGCCGATCCGCGACAGAGTACAATCAGCCCCAGCATTTT.

The V call is TRBV20-1, the J call TRBJ1-6; D may be TRBD1 (5 bases). This CDR3 has 18 amino acids. Germline CDR1 reads DFQATT; CDR2 reads SNEGSKA (reference sequence). The V and J ends lost 6 bases and 1 base respectively, with 22 bases between them. CDR3 sequence reads: CSAVRGAGGGSYNSPLHF. The DNA for the CDR3 is TGCAGTGCCGTTCGAGGGGCGGGAGGCGGGTCCTATAATTCACCCCTCCACTTT.

This clonotype appeared a few times. J is TRBJ1-1 and V is TRBV20-1; D gene uncertain. The CDR3 is 13 residues long. The germline V gene encodes CDR1 DFQATT and CDR2 SNEGSKA (reference sequence). Deletions cut 3 bases from V and 1 base from J, with 9 bases between. CDR3 nucleotides: TGCAGTGCTAGGAACCCGAGGAACACTGAAGCTTTCTTT. Amino acid sequence: CSARNPRNTEAFF.

This clonotype was counted ten times or more. The V gene is TRBV4-1, the J gene TRBJ2-3; D is uncertain. This CDR3 comprises 14 residues. Per the germline V gene, CDR1 is MGHRA and CDR2 is YSYEKL. V shed 0 bases and J shed 1 base, with 5 bases lying between them. The CDR3 bases are TGCGCCAGCAGCCAAGATAGGGGCACAGATACGCAGTATTTT. It yields the protein CASSQDRGTDTQYF.

This clonotype has at least ten counts. Here the CDR3 reads CAISFGPPYAEQYV. The CDR3 bases are TGTGCCATCAGTTTCGGGCCCCCATACGCCGAGCAGTACGTC. V is TRBV10-3 and J is TRBJ2-7; D is undetermined. Germline loops: CDR1 ENHRY, CDR2 SYGVKD. The CDR3 totals 14 residues. Trimming took 5 bases from V and 6 from J, leaving 17 bases between them.